This T cell receptor (beta chain) was recorded in a study of T cells in tuberculosis (dated by TCRdb to the late 2010s). Regarding the complete study: To characterize T cells specific for the mycobacterial lipid antigen glucose monomycolate (GMM), the study used CD1B tetramers together with high-throughput TCR immunosequencing. In a South African clinical cohort, IGRA-negative adolescents, IGRA-positive adolescents with latent tuberculosis and adults with active tuberculosis were compared, with more than 8 people in each group. The paper as a whole reports these results and caveats: A classifier using the diverse GMM-specific repertoire reached 87% accuracy (AUROC roughly 0.9), compared with 60% to 70% accuracy using GEM motif frequencies. Compared with IGRA-negative controls, TCR-alpha repertoires from active tuberculosis had smaller mean NN-distances to GMM-specific TCRs, which suggests that these TCRs underwent clonal expansion. Clinical samples were chosen by availability of cryopreserved specimens, and active tuberculosis cases were adults while controls were adolescents. Smaller NN-distances were partly driven by shorter CDR3-alpha lengths in active tuberculosis patients, and statistical significance was not reached for the TCR-beta difference.

This clone has only a few counts. This clone's antigen is unknown. No per-base quality is available; no much larger clone lies one base away. At study entry, adolescents were screened for latent tuberculosis infection by tuberculin skin test and QuantiFERON-TB GOLD In-Tube IGRA. Immunosequencing was performed on unsorted cryopreserved PBMC, with some 91,000 T cells per clinical donor covered on average. Eleven high schools in the Worcester region of the Western Cape, South Africa, served as enrollment sites for adolescents aged 12 to 18 years. Ten or so M. tuberculosis-infected adolescents and about 10 uninfected adolescents were selected, with the two groups matched for age and sex. PBMC from adolescents were isolated by density centrifugation from freshly drawn heparinized blood and were then cryopreserved. TCR libraries were generated with the immunoSEQ multiplex PCR assay, using TCR-beta and/or TCR-alpha/delta assays for each sample. Amplified TCR libraries were sequenced on the Illumina high-throughput platform. As for the original processing: Clustering and dimensionality reduction were performed using pairwise TCRdist distances among GMM-specific receptors from ex vivo sorted or in vitro expanded T cells. The score assigned to each clinical repertoire was mean NN-distance, meaning the average TCRdist to the nearest 10% of tetramer-positive reference sequences. GEM TCR motif frequency was computed as the fraction of unique TCRs matching known GEM sequences by V/J usage and CDR3 length. Linear discriminant analysis with leave-one-out cross-validation, implemented in scikit-learn, was used to classify active tuberculosis. In its TCRdb copy, this immuneACCESS table keeps in-frame sequences only and misses some clones. Where compared with another copy, unresolved V genes explain less than half of these, and the others have no known cause. The D gene and trimming were derived from the DNA, and the V and J assignments and clone size from that table. Here the sample has 25,000 or so clones; around 90% occur a single time. Around 5.7% of the sample is in the top ten clones.

What was sequenced was PBMCs. The receptor comes from a donor aged 5 to 30 with latent tuberculosis or without tuberculosis infection.

The CDR3 protein is CASSQRRTSGASTDTQYF. In nucleotide form, the sequence is TGTGCCAGCTCACAGAGACGGACTAGCGGGGCTAGCACAGATACGCAGTATTTT. The chain couples TRBV18 to TRBJ2-3; 12 nucleotides in the junction match TRBD2. Ends trimmed: V by 4 bases, J by 0 bases; bases unmatched to a gene: 8. Including cysteine and phenylalanine, the CDR3 has 18 amino acids. Only the CDR3 DNA is retained, 54 bases long and in frame from the first base. The germline V gene provides CDR1 KGHSH and CDR2 LQKENI.